This TCR beta chain was recorded in a study of T-cell reconstitution after alpha-beta-depleted transplantation in children. In its sample, this clonotype was seen many times. Molecular barcoding with unique molecular identifiers was used for the TCRbeta library. TCRdb re-analysed the PCR reads in MiXCR, keeping a single row per CDR3 protein. The table lists about 610,000 distinct CDR3 sequences, over 9.5% of them singletons. The length of the CDR3 is 16 residues. Germline V gene lookup returns CDR1 DFQATT and CDR2 SNEGSKA (reference sequence). V was trimmed by 0 bases and J by 0 bases, leaving 9 bases between them.

The sample here was PBMCs from the stem cell graft donor, taken from the stem cell graft. The clonotype originates from a human donor who donated a stem cell graft to a child with acute myeloid leukemia. This chain connects TRBV20-1 to TRBJ2-6; D unclear. CDR3 region: CSARDWQSSGANVLTF. CDR3 bases: TGCAGTGCTAGAGATTGGCAGAGCTCTGGGGCCAACGTCCTGACTTTC.